The 20 T cell receptor beta chains in this list originate from one sample, sequenced in a study of shared clonotypes between healthy human individuals. Sequencing used immunoSEQ multiplex PCR; TCRdb keeps in-frame clones, though not all of them. This sample has 1.5 million to 2.5 million clones, with approximately 95% found just once. Positively selected for CCR7, the CD45RO-negative cells used as naive CD8 cells excluded terminally differentiated effector memory CD45RA+ cells. The sequenced sample was naive CD8+ T cells sorted from blood. The receptors shown here come from a man between 18 and 29 years old in good health.

The chain has TRBV5-4 and TRBJ2-7; TRBD2 matches at 7 bases. This CDR3 contains 14 residues. Germline V gene sequence: CDR1 SGHNT, CDR2 YYREEE (reference sequence). The junction had 7 bases not matched to a gene; V was cut back by 6 bases and J by 1 base. As DNA, the CDR3 is TGTGCCAGCACCCATGGGGGGGGTTCCTACGAGCAGTACTTC. This encodes CASTHGGGSYEQYF.

The chain employs TRBV11-2 and TRBJ1-1; no clear D. V lost 1 base to trimming and J lost 3 bases, with 12 bases between them. Germline values: CDR1 SGHAT, CDR2 FQNNGV. This CDR3 spans 15 amino acids. CDR3 nucleotides: TGTGCCAGCAGCTTAGGGGCGGAAGGGTACACTGAAGCTTTCTTT. It yields the protein CASSLGAEGYTEAFF.

This chain links TRBV13 with TRBJ2-7, with D unclear. Trimming cost V 4 bases and J 0 bases, with 10 bases left between them. The CDR3 spans 14 residues. The germline CDR1 and CDR2 sequences are PRHDT and FYEKMQ (reference sequence). In DNA form, the CDR3 reads TGTGCCAGCAGCTCCCTCGACCCCTCCTACGAGCAGTACTTC. This translates into CASSSLDPSYEQYF.

The chain carries TRBV13 and TRBJ2-7, with D unclear. The V gene's germline CDR1 is PRHDT and CDR2 FYEKMQ (reference sequence). Trimming cost V 4 bases and J 3 bases, with 16 bases left between them. The CDR3 loop spans 15 amino acids. The DNA for the CDR3 is TGTGCCAGCAGCTCGAACAGCGCGGCGATCTACGAGCAGTACTTC. It is translated as CASSSNSAAIYEQYF.

V usage is TRBV12-5 and J usage is TRBJ2-7, with 7 bases matching TRBD1. CDR1 is LGHNT and CDR2 is FRNRAP in the germline V gene. The V and J ends lost 2 bases and 2 bases, in that order; junction bases with no gene match: 6. This CDR3 comprises 15 residues. CDR3 bases: TGTGCTAGTGGTTTGCCGAAGGGACAGCCCTACGAGCAGTACTTC. As protein: CASGLPKGQPYEQYF. The variable domain in full, with the rest retrieved from reference TRBV12-5 and TRBJ2-7, is DARVTQTPRHKVTEMGQEVTMRCQPILGHNTVFWYRQTMMQGLELLAYFRNRAPLDDSGMPKDRFSAEMPDATLATLKIQPSEPRDSAVYFCASGLPKGQPYEQYFGPGTRLTVT.

The chain couples TRBV11-2 to TRBJ2-7; no clear D gene. Germline CDR1 reads SGHAT; CDR2 reads FQNNGV. V was cut by 0 bases and J by 4 bases, with 10 bases left in between. CDR3 length equals 14 residues. CDR3 nucleotides: TGTGCCAGCAGCTTAGAAGAGGACGAGTACGAGCAGTACTTC. Translating it yields CASSLEEDEYEQYF. The variable domain in full, with the rest retrieved from reference TRBV11-2 and TRBJ2-7, is EAGVAQSPRYKIIEKRQSVAFWCNPISGHATLYWYQQILGQGPKLLIQFQNNGVVDDSQLPKDRFSAERLKGVDSTLKIQPAKLEDSAVYLCASSLEEDEYEQYFGPGTRLTVT.

The chain employs TRBV15 and TRBJ2-1; a weak D match, TRBD2 (6 bases). CDR1 and CDR2 (germline): LNHNV, YYDKDF (reference sequence). Trimming shortened V by 3 bases and J by 0 bases, and 12 bases separated the two germline ends. The CDR3 has 16 amino acids. The DNA of the CDR3 is TGTGCCACCAGCAGGTTTAGCGGAGACTCCTACAATGAGCAGTTCTTC. Translated, it gives CATSRFSGDSYNEQFF.

The genes are TRBV7-8 and TRBJ2-5; D possibly corresponds to TRBD1 (5 bases). The CDR3 extends over 14 amino acids. Germline-derived CDR1 and CDR2 are SGHVS and FQNEAQ. Trimming stripped 4 bases from V and 1 base from J, with 10 bases between. The CDR3, as DNA: TGTGCCAGCAGCTCGGAGACAGTCCAAGAGACCCAGTACTTC. This encodes CASSSETVQETQYF. The whole variable domain, filled in from reference TRBV7-8 and TRBJ2-5, reads GAGVSQSPRYKVAKRGQDVALRCDPISGHVSLFWYQQALGQGPEFLTYFQNEAQLDKSGLPSDRFFAERPEGSVSTLKIQRTQQEDSAVYLCASSSETVQETQYFGPGTRLLVL.

The V and J genes are TRBV19 and TRBJ2-5; 8 bases line up with TRBD1. Germline V gene lookup returns CDR1 LNHDA and CDR2 SQIVND (reference sequence). Trimming removed 4 bases from V and 3 bases from J; junction bases left unmatched: 4. This CDR3 comprises 14 residues. The CDR3 sequence is CASSTAGGEETQYF. CDR3 bases: TGTGCCAGTAGTACCGCAGGGGGCGAAGAGACCCAGTACTTC.

V and J are TRBV27 and TRBJ2-7; the D gene is possibly TRBD1 (5 bases). Looked up from germline, CDR1 is MNHEY and CDR2 is SMNVEV (reference sequence). V was trimmed by 6 bases and J by 2 bases, leaving 26 bases between them. There are 18 residues in the CDR3. The CDR3 loop is CASSNFPPSQGVPYEQYF. CDR3 nucleotides: TGTGCCAGCAGCAACTTCCCTCCCTCCCAGGGCGTACCCTACGAGCAGTACTTC.

A single count supports this clone. This chain uses TRBV5-4 with TRBJ2-7; D remains unclear. V lost 4 bases and J lost 3, with 20 bases in between. Germline CDR1 and CDR2: SGHNT and YYREEE (reference sequence). This CDR3 has 16 residues. The CDR3 protein is CASSGTMQIIDYEQYF. The CDR3 nucleotides are TGTGCCAGCAGCGGTACGATGCAGATCATCGACTACGAGCAGTACTTC.

This clone was counted a single time. The chain links TRBV21-1 to TRBJ1-2. TRBV21-1 is a pseudogene locus. The CDR3 covers 13 residues. CDR3 in DNA: TGTGCCAGCAGCAAAGGGGGGGCAAATGGCTACACCTTC. It translates to CASSKGGANGYTF.

The chain recombines TRBV7-2 with TRBJ2-5; 16 positions agree with TRBD2. The CDR3 runs 17 residues. V was pared by 5 bases and J by 5 bases, with 8 bases of the junction left unmatched. CDR1 and CDR2 (germline): SGHTA, FQGNSA. CDR3 amino acids: CASSVGLAGGSGETQYF. For the CDR3, the DNA is TGTGCCAGCAGCGTGGGACTAGCGGGAGGGTCGGGGGAGACCCAGTACTTC.

The V gene is TRBV27, the J gene TRBJ2-1; D remains unclear. The CDR3 contains 13 residues. Germline-derived CDR1 and CDR2 are MNHEY and SMNVEV (reference sequence). V lost 6 bases, J lost 5 bases, and 11 bases lay in between. The CDR3 region has the DNA TGTGCCAGCAGCCACGGCGGAAACAATGAGCAGTTCTTC. It translates to CASSHGGNNEQFF.

The chain carries TRBV6-5 and TRBJ2-7; 9 positions agree with TRBD2. CDR3 length: 16 amino acids. Germline CDR1 is MNHEY and CDR2 is SVGAGI. V shed 0 bases and J 2 bases; nucleotides not matched to a gene: 5. This CDR3 is CASSYSSGGRAYEQYF. CDR3 DNA: TGTGCCAGCAGTTACTCGAGCGGCGGGAGGGCCTACGAGCAGTACTTC.

In DNA form, the CDR3 reads TGTGCCACCAGCAGGGACACAGCCTACGAGCAGTACTTC. This codes for CATSRDTAYEQYF. V is TRBV15 and J is TRBJ2-7, with TRBD1 as a possible D gene (5 bases). Germline CDR1 reads LNHNV; CDR2 reads YYDKDF (reference sequence). Trimming removed 3 bases at V and 2 bases at J, with 8 bases between. The CDR3 runs to 13 residues.

The chain employs TRBV28 and TRBJ2-7, with D hard to call. The V end was cut by 6 bases, the J end by 3 bases, with 12 bases between. The germline V gene has CDR1 MDHEN and CDR2 SYDVKM. This CDR3 has 13 residues. In DNA form, the CDR3 reads TGTGCCAGCAGGCCTACTGGAATCTACGAGCAGTACTTC. Translation: CASRPTGIYEQYF.

This chain uses TRBV5-4 with TRBJ1-1; D might be TRBD1 (6 bases). The CDR3 totals 14 residues. Germline V gives CDR1 SGHNT, CDR2 YYREEE (reference sequence). V was clipped by 1 base and J by 4 bases, with 11 bases between them. The CDR3 spells CASSLMGGGTEAFF. The CDR3 nucleotides read TGTGCCAGCAGCTTGATGGGAGGGGGCACTGAAGCTTTCTTT.

This chain uses TRBV7-9 with TRBJ2-5; D possibly corresponds to TRBD2 (6 bases). Germline assignment: CDR1 SEHNR and CDR2 FQNEAQ (reference sequence). CDR3 length: 14 residues. The V gene lost 8 bases and the J gene lost 3 bases, with 16 bases spanning the gap. Here the CDR3 DNA reads TGTGCCAGCGTCCCTGTGGGGGGAAAAGAGACCCAGTACTTC. The encoded protein is CASVPVGGKETQYF.

The chain is built from TRBV5-4 and TRBJ2-3; TRBD1 agrees at 9 bases. Germline CDR1 SGHNT, CDR2 YYREEE (reference sequence). Unmatched junction bases numbered 11, after V lost 5 bases and J lost 4 bases. This CDR3 comprises 16 residues. The CDR3 loop is CASRKPGQGRSDTQYF. The CDR3 DNA reads as TGTGCCAGCAGAAAGCCGGGACAGGGAAGGTCAGATACGCAGTATTTT.